The 21 T cell receptor beta chains below were found in one sample sequenced in a study of glioma-infiltrating T cells. TCR alpha and beta CDR3 regions were amplified from RNA using iRepertoire nested multiplex PCR. A single record per CDR3 protein comes from TCRdb applying MiXCR to the multiplex PCR reads. The sample holds about 400,000 distinct CDR3 sequences, roughly two fifths seen once. The sample was glioma tissue, nonneoplastic brain tissue, or PBMCs (not recorded which). These receptors originate from a human donor with low-grade glioma or glioblastoma, undergoing nonglioma brain surgery, or in good health (not recorded which).

Comment on this clonotype: This may be a read error, as it is one base from a much larger clone. The conserved closing phenylalanine or tryptophan is absent in this CDR3, likely reflecting a read error. V and J are TRBV28 and TRBJ2-7; 7 bases align to TRBD1. Germline-derived CDR1 and CDR2 are MDHEN and SYDVKM. J gave up 1 base and V 6 bases, and 3 bases lay outside the gene matches. The CDR3 length is 13 residues. The CDR3 nucleotides read TGTGCCAGCAGACCGGGACAGTCCTACGAGCAGTACTCC. Protein: CASRPGQSYEQYS.

A word on this clonotype: A junction boundary mismatches the germline segment, possibly from a read error. The V and J genes are TRBV5-1 and TRBJ1-1; D not certain. The CDR3 contains 15 residues. Germline CDR1 is SGHRS and CDR2 is YFSETQ. The CDR3: CASSLVEGKGTEAFF. The CDR3 region has the DNA TGCGCCAGCAGCTTGGTGGAGGGAAAAGGTACTGAAGCCTTCTTT.

This clonotype was counted ten times or more. This chain joins TRBV6-1 and TRBJ2-5; D unclear. Germline CDR1 and CDR2: MNHNS and SASEGT. The V and J ends lost 5 bases and 5 bases respectively, with 18 bases between them. The CDR3 is 15 amino acids. This CDR3 is CASSPIWQIGETQYF. Written as DNA, the CDR3 is TGTGCCAGCAGTCCGATCTGGCAAATCGGGGAGACCCAGTACTTC.

This clonotype was seen ten or more times. The chain couples TRBV6-1 to TRBJ1-1; TRBD1 might be the D (5 bases). This CDR3 has 12 residues. CDR1 and CDR2 from the germline V gene are MNHNS and SASEGT. V was cut by 5 bases and J by 10 bases, with 14 bases left in between. CDR3 bases: TGTGCCAGCAGTAGGACCCCCGGGGGAGCTTTCTTT. Translation: CASSRTPGGAFF.

This clonotype was seen a handful of times. At one end the junction does not follow the germline gene, possibly because of a read error. This chain joins TRBV27 and TRBJ2-1; TRBD2 might be the D (5 bases). The CDR3 is made up of 14 amino acids. The germline V gene has CDR1 MNHEY and CDR2 SMNVEV (reference sequence). This chain's CDR3 is CASSFTDSYNEQLF. The CDR3 bases are TGTGCCAGCAGTTTTACGGACTCCTACAATGAGCAGCTCTTC.

The chain has TRBV28 and TRBJ1-3; D is unresolved. V lost 6 bases and J 0 bases, leaving 15 bases between the germline ends. This CDR3 is built from 16 residues. CDR1 and CDR2 (germline): MDHEN, SYDVKM. The CDR3 here is CASSSPSALSGNTIYF. The CDR3, as DNA: TGTGCCAGCAGCTCCCCAAGTGCCCTCTCTGGAAACACCATATATTTT. The variable domain in full, with the rest retrieved from reference TRBV28 and TRBJ1-3, is DVKVTQSSRYLVKRTGEKVFLECVQDMDHENMFWYRQDPGLGLRLIYFSYDVKMKEKGDIPEGYSVSREKKERFSLILESASTNQTSMYLCASSSPSALSGNTIYFGEGSWLTVV.

The rearrangement joins TRBV4-1 to TRBJ1-2, with D unresolved. Trimming cost V 1 base and J 2 bases, with 11 bases left between them. The CDR3 runs to 15 residues. Germline CDR1 reads MGHRA; CDR2 reads YSYEKL. The CDR3 is CASSQGRGFNYGYTF. Written as DNA, the CDR3 is TGCGCCAGCAGCCAAGGTCGGGGTTTCAACTATGGCTACACCTTC.

The count of this clonotype is one. The CDR3 DNA sequence: TGTGCCAGCAGCTTAGAATCAGGACGGAATGAAAAACTGTTTTTT. Its protein product is CASSLESGRNEKLFF. The V gene is TRBV7-6, the J gene TRBJ1-4; no firm D call. The V gene lost 1 base and the J gene lost 5 bases, with 11 bases spanning the gap. The germline gives CDR1 SGHVS, CDR2 FNYEAQ. CDR3 length: 15 amino acids.

This clonotype has a count of ten or more. This sequence joins TRBV6-2 or TRBV6-3 and TRBJ2-1, with D perhaps matching TRBD2 (6 bases). The germline CDR1 and CDR2 sequences are MNHEY and SVGEGT. The length of the CDR3 is 12 residues. V was clipped by 2 bases and J by 9 bases, with 8 bases between them. The CDR3 DNA reads as TGTGCCAGCAGTTACCGAGCGGGTGAGCAGTTCTTC. This sequence encodes CASSYRAGEQFF.

This clonotype has at least ten counts. V usage is TRBV6-2 or TRBV6-3 and J usage is TRBJ2-1; 9 nucleotides agree with TRBD2. Germline V lookup: CDR1 MNHEY, CDR2 SVGEGT. V dropped 3 bases and J dropped 8; count of bases not matched to a gene: 8. The CDR3 covers 15 residues. CDR3 DNA sequence: TGTGCCAGCAGTTATTATAGCGGGAGAATCGATGAGCAGTTCTTC. It yields the protein CASSYYSGRIDEQFF.

Of note for this clonotype: A read error may produce the germline difference seen at one junction end. The CDR3, as DNA: TGTGCCGCCAGTGGATCACAGGGGACGAACACTGAAGCTTTCTTT. Residues: CAASGSQGTNTEAFF. The chain couples TRBV24-1 to TRBJ1-1; 7 bases agree with TRBD1. Looked up from germline, CDR1 is KGHDR and CDR2 is SFDVKD. The CDR3 has 15 residues.

This sequence joins TRBV7-2 and TRBJ2-2; no reliable D call. This CDR3 has 14 amino acids. The germline V gene encodes CDR1 SGHTA and CDR2 FQGNSA. V lost 4 bases, J lost 5 bases, and 11 bases lay in between. The CDR3 here is CASSYSPRTGELFF. The DNA of the CDR3 is TGTGCCAGCAGCTACAGTCCCAGGACCGGGGAGCTGTTTTTT.

V and J are TRBV12-3 or TRBV12-4 and TRBJ2-5; TRBD1 agrees at 9 bases. Trimming took 5 bases from V and 4 from J; bases not matched to a gene: 11. This CDR3 is 16 amino acids long. CDR3 nucleotide sequence: TGTGCCAGCAGTAGACTTCAGGACAGGGGTCGAGAGACCCAGTACTTC. Its protein product is CASSRLQDRGRETQYF.

This clonotype has a single count. The chain combines TRBV20-1 with TRBJ2-1, with TRBD1 identical over 11 bases. The CDR3 runs to 16 residues. Germline loops: CDR1 DFQATT, CDR2 SNEGSKA (reference sequence). CDR3 DNA: TGCAGCGTTGAGCCCGGGACAGGGGGATTCTACAATGAGCAGTTCTTC. As protein: CSVEPGTGGFYNEQFF.

This clonotype occurred a few times. This chain links TRBV25-1 with TRBJ2-7, with unresolved D. CDR3 length: 13 residues. Between the trimmed V and J ends, which lost 3 bases and 3 bases, there was a span of 9 bases. The germline V gene has CDR1 MGHDK and CDR2 SYGVNS. The CDR3 reads CASSDLGFYEQYF. DNA for the CDR3: TGTGCCAGCAGTGATCTTGGATTCTACGAGCAGTACTTC.

The chain couples TRBV28 to TRBJ2-4, with 11 nucleotides matching TRBD1. The CDR3 extends over 15 amino acids. J gave up 9 bases and V 5 bases, and 9 bases lay outside the gene matches. Germline CDR1 reads MDHEN; CDR2 reads SYDVKM. This chain's CDR3 is CASSPPGQGAVIQYF. The CDR3 DNA is TGTGCCAGCAGTCCCCCCGGACAGGGGGCGGTCATTCAGTACTTC.

This chain joins TRBV3-1 and TRBJ1-2; 8 bases align to TRBD1. This CDR3 contains 15 residues. Per germline, CDR1 LGHDT and CDR2 YNNKEL (reference sequence). The junction had 5 bases not matched to a gene; V was cut back by 1 base and J by 4 bases. The CDR3 spells CASSQVVDRGYGYTF. The DNA of the CDR3 is TGTGCCAGCAGCCAAGTGGTCGACAGGGGCTATGGCTACACCTTC.

This clonotype appeared a few times. This sequence joins TRBV4-3 and TRBJ1-4; TRBD1 matches 11 bases. Germline V gene data show CDR1 as LGHNA and CDR2 as YSLEER. This CDR3 spans 18 amino acids. V was pared by 4 bases and J by 2 bases, with 9 bases of the junction left unmatched. CDR3 loop: CASSRGQGAPPTNEKLFF. The CDR3 DNA reads TGCGCCAGCAGCCGCGGACAGGGGGCCCCCCCGACTAATGAAAAACTGTTTTTT.

Remarks on this clonotype: Being one base from a much bigger clone, this may be a read error. The V call is TRBV20-1, the J call TRBJ1-3; no clear D. The CDR3 spans 14 residues. Germline assignment: CDR1 DFQATT and CDR2 SNEGSKA (reference sequence). The chain's CDR3 is CSASPETSRNTIYF. In nucleotides, the CDR3 is TGCAGTGCTTCCCCAGAGACCTCTCGAAACACCATATATTTT.

There are a few counts of this clonotype. The chain couples TRBV20-1 to TRBJ1-2, with 7 bases identical to TRBD1. The CDR3 extends over 12 amino acids. The germline gives CDR1 DFQATT, CDR2 SNEGSKA (reference sequence). The V gene end was trimmed by 5 bases and the J gene end by 8 bases; junction bases not matched to a gene: 8. The CDR3 DNA is TGCAGTGCTCAAAACAGGGGAGAGGGCTACACCTTC. It encodes CSAQNRGEGYTF.

Regarding this clonotype: The junction differs from germline at one of its ends, possibly a read error. V usage is TRBV20-1 and J usage is TRBJ2-1, with D maybe TRBD1 (7 bases). The length of the CDR3 is 15 residues. Germline V CDR1 and CDR2: DFQATT, SNEGSKA (reference sequence). In DNA, the CDR3 is TGCAGTGCTAGAGTGACAGGGAGGACCTACAATGAGCAGCTCTTC. This sequence encodes CSARVTGRTYNEQLF.